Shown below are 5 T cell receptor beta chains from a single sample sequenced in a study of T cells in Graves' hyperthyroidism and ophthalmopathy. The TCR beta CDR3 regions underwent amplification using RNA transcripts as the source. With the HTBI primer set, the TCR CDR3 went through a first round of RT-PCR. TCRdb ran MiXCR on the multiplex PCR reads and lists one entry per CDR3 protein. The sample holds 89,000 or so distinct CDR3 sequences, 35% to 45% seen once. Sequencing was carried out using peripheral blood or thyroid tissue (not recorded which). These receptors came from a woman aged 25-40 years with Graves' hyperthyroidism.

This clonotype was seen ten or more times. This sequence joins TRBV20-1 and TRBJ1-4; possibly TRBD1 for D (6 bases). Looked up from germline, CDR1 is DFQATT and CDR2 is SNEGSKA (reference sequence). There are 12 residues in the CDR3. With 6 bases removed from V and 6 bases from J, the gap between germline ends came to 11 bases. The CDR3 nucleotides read TGCAGTGCAAACAGGGTACATGAAAAACTGTTTTTT. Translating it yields CSANRVHEKLFF.

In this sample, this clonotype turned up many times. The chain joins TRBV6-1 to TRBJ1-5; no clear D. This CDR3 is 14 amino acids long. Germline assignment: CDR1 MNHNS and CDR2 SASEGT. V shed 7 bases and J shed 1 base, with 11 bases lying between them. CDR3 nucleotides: TGTGCCAGCACCCGACCGGGAAGCAATCAGCCCCAGCATTTT. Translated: CASTRPGSNQPQHF.

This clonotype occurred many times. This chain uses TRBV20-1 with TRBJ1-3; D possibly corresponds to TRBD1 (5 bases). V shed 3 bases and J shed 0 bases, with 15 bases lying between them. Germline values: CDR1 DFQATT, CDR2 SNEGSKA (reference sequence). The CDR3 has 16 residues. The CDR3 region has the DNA TGCAGTGCTAGGCGCCCAGGGTTGCGCTCTGGAAACACCATATATTTT. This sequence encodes CSARRPGLRSGNTIYF.

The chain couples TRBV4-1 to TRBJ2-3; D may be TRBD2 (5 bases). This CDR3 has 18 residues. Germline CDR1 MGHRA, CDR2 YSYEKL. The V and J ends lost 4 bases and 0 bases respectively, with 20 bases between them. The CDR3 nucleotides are TGCGCCAGCAGCCTGTCCCCTGGGAGCCAGCGGAGCACAGATACGCAGTATTTT. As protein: CASSLSPGSQRSTDTQYF.

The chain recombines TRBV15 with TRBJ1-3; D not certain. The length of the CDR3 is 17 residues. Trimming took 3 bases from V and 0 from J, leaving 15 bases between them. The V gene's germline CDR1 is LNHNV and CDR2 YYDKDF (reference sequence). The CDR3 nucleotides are TGTGCCACCAGCAGTGATTTAGGCAGAAGCTCTGGAAACACCATATATTTT. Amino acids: CATSSDLGRSSGNTIYF.